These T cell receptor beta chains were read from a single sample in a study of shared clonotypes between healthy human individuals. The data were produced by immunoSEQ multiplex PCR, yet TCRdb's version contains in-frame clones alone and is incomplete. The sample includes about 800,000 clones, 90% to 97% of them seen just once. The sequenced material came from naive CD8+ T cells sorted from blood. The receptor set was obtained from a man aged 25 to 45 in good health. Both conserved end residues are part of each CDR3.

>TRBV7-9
CASTQGLAGDLYF
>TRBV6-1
CASIIGTGLNQPQHF
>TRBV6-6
CASRFSIDEQFF
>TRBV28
CASSPAVLHEPPDTQYF
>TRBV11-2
CASSLRGTSRDTQYF
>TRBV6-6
CASRRTSSGGNEQFF
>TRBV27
CASSRQMNTEAFF
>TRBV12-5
CASGLAAGFNEQFF
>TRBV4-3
CASSQDRGSGANVLTF
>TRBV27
CASSFGWGGEKLFF
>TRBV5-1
CASSTSGTDTQYF
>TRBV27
CASSFGRGRDEQFF
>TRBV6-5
CASSYSSGRSYEQYF
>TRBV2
CASSPGTANTGELFF
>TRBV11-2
CASSLLTVTVYNEQFF
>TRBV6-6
CASSYSISGGGTEAFF
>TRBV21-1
CASSTPRQPPTYEQYF
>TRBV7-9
CASSLGGGAISPDGYTF
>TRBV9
CASSVAPGVEQFF
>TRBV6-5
CASYEGGGDTQYF
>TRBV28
CASSLDRGNQPQHF
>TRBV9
CASSADRVGLVGELFF
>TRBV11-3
CASSHPDFPDEQFF
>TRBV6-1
CASSETGVVAGYTF
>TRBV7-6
CASSPGLGKTQYF
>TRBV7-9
CASSFQEETQYF
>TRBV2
CASSEAPEDIYGYTF
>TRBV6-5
CASSYSSLWDAFF
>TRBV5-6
CASSLAASGNTIYF
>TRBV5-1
CASSLGQGLDEQYF
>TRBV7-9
CASSRYSGDGGNIQYF
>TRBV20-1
CSARLVAEQFF
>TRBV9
CASSGGGSGNTIYF
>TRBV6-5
CASSYSQTGLPDTQYF
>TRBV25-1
CASGTGELFF
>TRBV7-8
CASSPTGGGSYNEQFF
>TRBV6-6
CASSYSKTLRETQYF
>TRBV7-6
CASSQTGLGDTQYF
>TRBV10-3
CAISESVVRQAEQYF
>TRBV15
CATSRERGQENGYTF
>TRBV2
CASDKPKQGAYSNQPQHF
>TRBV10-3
CAISESRSASGRPRGTDTQYF
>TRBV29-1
CSVDSDRVSYNEQFF
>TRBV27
CASSPGLAADTQYF
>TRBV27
CASSYGPGTGVYEQYF
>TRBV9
CASSPTLTGELFF
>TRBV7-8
CASSLASGRSYEQYF
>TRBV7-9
CASNSYRDRATYEQYF
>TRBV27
CARDQEVDYGYTF
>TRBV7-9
CASSSLTGTMAIKQYF
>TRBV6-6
CAGAKVGYGYTF
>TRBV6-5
CASSYFGRDFYNEQFF
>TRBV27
CASSLLDRADTEAFF
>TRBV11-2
CASSLVGTGTDTQYF
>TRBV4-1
CASSQVRTSGLEQFF